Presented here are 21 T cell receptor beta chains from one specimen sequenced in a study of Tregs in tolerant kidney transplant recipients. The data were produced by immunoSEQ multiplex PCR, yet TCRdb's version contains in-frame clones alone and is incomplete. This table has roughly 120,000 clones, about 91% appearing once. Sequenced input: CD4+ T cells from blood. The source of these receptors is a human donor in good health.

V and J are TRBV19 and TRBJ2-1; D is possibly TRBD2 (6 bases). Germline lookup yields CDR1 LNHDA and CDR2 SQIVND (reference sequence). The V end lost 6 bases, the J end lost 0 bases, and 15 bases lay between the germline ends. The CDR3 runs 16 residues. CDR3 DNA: TGTGCCAGTAGCCCTCGGGGTAGCGGCTCCTACAATGAGCAGTTCTTC. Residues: CASSPRGSGSYNEQFF.

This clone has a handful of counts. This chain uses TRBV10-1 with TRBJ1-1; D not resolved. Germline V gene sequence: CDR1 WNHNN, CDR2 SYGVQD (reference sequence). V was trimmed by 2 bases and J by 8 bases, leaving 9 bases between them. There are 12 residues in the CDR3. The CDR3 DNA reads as TGCGCCAGCAGTGAGGCGGGTTACGAAGCTTTCTTT. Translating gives CASSEAGYEAFF.

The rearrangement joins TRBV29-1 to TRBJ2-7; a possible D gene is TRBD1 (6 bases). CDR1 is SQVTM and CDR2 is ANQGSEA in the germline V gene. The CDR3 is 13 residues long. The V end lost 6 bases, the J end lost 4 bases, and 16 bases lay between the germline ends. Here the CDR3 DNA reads TGCAGCGTGAGGACAGACGGAACGTACGAGCAGTACTTC. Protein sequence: CSVRTDGTYEQYF.

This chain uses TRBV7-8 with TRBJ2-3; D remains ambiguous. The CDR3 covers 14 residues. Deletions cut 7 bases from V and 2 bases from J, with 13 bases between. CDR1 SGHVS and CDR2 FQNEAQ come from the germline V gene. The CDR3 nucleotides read TGTGCCAGCACCCAAGGGCGCGACACAGATACGCAGTATTTT. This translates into CASTQGRDTDTQYF.

The chain's CDR3 is CASSSDSPIGYTF. The DNA of the CDR3 is TGTGCCAGCAGTTCAGACAGCCCTATAGGCTACACCTTC. This chain uses TRBV6-6 with TRBJ1-2, with TRBD1 as a possible D gene (5 bases). The germline V gene has CDR1 MNHNY and CDR2 SVGAGI (reference sequence). The CDR3 contains 13 residues. V lost 4 bases to trimming and J lost 8 bases, with 14 bases between them.

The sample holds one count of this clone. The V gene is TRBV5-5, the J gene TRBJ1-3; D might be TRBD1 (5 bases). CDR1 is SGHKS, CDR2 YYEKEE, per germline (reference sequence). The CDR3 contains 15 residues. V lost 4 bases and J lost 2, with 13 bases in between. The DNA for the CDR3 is TGTGCCAGCAGCCGAACGTGGGGGGCTGGAAACACCATATATTTT. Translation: CASSRTWGAGNTIYF.

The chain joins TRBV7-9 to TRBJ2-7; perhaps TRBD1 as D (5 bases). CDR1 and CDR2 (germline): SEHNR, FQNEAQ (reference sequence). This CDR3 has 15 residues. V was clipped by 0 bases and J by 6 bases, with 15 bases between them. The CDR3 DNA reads TGTGCCAGCAGCTTAGCATTAGGGGTGTCTGGCGAGCAGTACTTC. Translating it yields CASSLALGVSGEQYF. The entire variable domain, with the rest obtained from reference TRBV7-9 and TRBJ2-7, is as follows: DTGVSQNPRHKITKRGQNVTFRCDPISEHNRLYWYRQTLGQGPEFLTYFQNEAQLEKSRLLSDRFSAERPKGSFSTLEIQRTEQGDSAMYLCASSLALGVSGEQYFGPGTRLTVT.

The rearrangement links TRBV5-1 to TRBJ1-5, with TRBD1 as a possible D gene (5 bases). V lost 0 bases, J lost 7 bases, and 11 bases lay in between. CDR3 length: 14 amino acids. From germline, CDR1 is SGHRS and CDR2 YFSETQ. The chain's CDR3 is CASSLGTGGQPQHF. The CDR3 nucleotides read TGCGCCAGCAGCTTGGGAACGGGGGGGCAGCCCCAGCATTTT.

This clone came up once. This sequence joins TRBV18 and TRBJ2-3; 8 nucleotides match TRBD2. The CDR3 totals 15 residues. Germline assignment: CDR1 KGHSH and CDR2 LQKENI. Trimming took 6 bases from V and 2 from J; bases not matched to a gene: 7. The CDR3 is CASSPRRGDTDTQYF. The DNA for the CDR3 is TGTGCCAGCTCGCCGAGGCGGGGGGACACAGATACGCAGTATTTT. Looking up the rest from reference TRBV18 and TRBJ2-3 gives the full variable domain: NAGVMQNPRHLVRRRGQEARLRCSPMKGHSHVYWYRQLPEEGLKFMVYLQKENIIDESGMPKERFSAEFPKEGPSILRIQQVVRGDSAAYFCASSPRRGDTDTQYFGPGTRLTVL.

The CDR3 DNA reads as TGTGCCAGCAGTGGGGACCTCCAGCCCCAGCATTTT. It is translated as CASSGDLQPQHF. The chain links TRBV2 to TRBJ1-5; possible D gene TRBD1, 5 bases. The V end lost 4 bases, the J end lost 7 bases, and 8 bases lay between the germline ends. The CDR3 loop spans 12 amino acids. Germline CDR1 reads SNHLY; CDR2 reads FYNNEI.

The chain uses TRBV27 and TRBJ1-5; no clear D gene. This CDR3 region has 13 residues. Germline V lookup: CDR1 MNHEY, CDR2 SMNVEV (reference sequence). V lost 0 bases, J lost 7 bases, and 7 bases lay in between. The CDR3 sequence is CASSLSGSQPQHF. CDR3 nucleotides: TGTGCCAGCAGTTTATCGGGGAGCCAGCCCCAGCATTTT.

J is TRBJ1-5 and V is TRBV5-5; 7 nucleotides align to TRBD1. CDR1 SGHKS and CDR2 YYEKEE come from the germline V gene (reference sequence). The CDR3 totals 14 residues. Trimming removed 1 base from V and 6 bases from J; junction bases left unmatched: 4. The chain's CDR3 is CASSLMTGSQPQHF. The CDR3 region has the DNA TGTGCCAGCAGCTTGATGACAGGGAGTCAGCCCCAGCATTTT.

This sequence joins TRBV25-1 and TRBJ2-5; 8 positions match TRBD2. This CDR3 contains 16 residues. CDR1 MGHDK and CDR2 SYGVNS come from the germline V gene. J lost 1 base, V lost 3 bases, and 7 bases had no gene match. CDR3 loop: CASSDGLAGGQETQYF. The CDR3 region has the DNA TGTGCCAGCAGTGATGGACTAGCTGGAGGCCAAGAGACCCAGTACTTC.

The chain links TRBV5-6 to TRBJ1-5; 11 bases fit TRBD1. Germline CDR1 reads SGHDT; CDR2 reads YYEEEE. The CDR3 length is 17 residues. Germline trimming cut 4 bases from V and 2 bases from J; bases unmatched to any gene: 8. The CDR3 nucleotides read TGTGCCAGCAGCCGCAGGGACAGGGGGTTTGGCAATCAGCCCCAGCATTTT. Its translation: CASSRRDRGFGNQPQHF.

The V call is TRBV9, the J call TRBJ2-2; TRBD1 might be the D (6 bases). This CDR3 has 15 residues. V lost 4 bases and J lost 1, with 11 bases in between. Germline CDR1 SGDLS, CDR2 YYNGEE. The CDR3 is CASSPRDKNTGELFF. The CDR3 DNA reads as TGTGCCAGCAGCCCCCGGGACAAGAACACCGGGGAGCTGTTTTTT. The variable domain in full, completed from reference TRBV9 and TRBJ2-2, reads DSGVTQTPKHLITATGQRVTLRCSPRSGDLSVYWYQQSLDQGLQFLIQYYNGEERAKGNILERFSAQQFPDLHSELNLSSLELGDSALYFCASSPRDKNTGELFFGEGSRLTVL.

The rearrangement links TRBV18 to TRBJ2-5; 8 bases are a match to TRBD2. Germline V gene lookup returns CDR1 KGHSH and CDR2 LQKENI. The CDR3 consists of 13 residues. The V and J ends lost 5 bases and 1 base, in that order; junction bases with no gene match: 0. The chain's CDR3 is CASSGTSQETQYF. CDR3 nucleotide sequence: TGTGCCAGCTCAGGGACTAGCCAAGAGACCCAGTACTTC.

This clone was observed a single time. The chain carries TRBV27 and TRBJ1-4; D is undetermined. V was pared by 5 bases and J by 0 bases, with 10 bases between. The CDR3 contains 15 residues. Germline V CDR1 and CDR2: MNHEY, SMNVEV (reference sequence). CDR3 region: CASSLRTTTNEKLFF. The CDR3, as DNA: TGTGCCAGCAGTCTTAGAACAACAACTAATGAAAAACTGTTTTTT. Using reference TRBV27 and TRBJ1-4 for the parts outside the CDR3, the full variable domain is EAQVTQNPRYLITVTGKKLTVTCSQNMNHEYMSWYRQDPGLGLRQIYYSMNVEVTDKGDVPEGYKVSRKEKRNFPLILESPSPNQTSLYFCASSLRTTTNEKLFFGSGTQLSVL.

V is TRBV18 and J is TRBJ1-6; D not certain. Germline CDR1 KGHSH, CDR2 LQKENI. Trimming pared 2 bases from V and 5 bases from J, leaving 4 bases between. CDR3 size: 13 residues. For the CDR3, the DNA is TGTGCCAGCTCACCATGGGATAATTCACCCCTCCACTTT. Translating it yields CASSPWDNSPLHF.

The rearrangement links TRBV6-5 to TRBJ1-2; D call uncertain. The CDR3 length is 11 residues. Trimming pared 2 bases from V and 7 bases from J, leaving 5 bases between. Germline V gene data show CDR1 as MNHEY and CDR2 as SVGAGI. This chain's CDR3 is CASSYRGGYTF. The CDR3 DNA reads TGTGCCAGCAGTTACCGAGGTGGCTACACCTTC.

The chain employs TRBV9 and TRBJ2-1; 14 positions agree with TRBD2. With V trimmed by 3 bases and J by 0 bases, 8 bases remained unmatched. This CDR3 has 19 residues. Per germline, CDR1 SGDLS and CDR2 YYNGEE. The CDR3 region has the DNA TGTGCCAGCAGCGCAACCGGGACTAGCGGGGGCCCCTCCTACAATGAGCAGTTCTTC. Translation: CASSATGTSGGPSYNEQFF. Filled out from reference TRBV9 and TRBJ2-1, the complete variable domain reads DSGVTQTPKHLITATGQRVTLRCSPRSGDLSVYWYQQSLDQGLQFLIQYYNGEERAKGNILERFSAQQFPDLHSELNLSSLELGDSALYFCASSATGTSGGPSYNEQFFGPGTRLTVL.

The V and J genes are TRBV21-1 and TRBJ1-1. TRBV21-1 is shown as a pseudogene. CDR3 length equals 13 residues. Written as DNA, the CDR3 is TGTGCCAGCAGCCAAAAAAGGTGGCTTGAAGCTTTCTTT. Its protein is CASSQKRWLEAFF.